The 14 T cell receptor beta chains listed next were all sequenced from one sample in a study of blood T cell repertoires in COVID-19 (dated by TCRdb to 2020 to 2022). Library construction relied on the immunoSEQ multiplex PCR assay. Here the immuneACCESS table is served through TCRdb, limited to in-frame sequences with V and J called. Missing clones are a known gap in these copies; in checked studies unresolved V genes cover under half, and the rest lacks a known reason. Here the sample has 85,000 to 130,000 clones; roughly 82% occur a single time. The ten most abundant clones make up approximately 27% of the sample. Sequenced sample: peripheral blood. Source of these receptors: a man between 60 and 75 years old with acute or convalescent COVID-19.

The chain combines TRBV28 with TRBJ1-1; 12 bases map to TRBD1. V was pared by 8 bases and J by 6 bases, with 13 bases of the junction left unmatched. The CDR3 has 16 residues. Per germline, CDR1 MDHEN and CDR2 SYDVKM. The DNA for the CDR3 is TGTGCCAGCTACCGGGACAGGGGGCCCTGGGGCCCTGAAGCTTTCTTT. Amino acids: CASYRDRGPWGPEAFF.

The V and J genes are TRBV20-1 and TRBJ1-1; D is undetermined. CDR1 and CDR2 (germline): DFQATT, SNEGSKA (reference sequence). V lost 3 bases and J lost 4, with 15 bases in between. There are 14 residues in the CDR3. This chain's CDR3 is CSASTRGQVTEAFF. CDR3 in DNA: TGCAGTGCTAGTACTCGGGGTCAGGTCACTGAAGCTTTCTTT.

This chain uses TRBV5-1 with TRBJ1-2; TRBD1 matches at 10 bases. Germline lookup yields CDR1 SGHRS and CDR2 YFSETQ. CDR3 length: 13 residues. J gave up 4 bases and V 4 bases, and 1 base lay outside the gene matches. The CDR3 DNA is TGCGCCAGCAGCCGGGACAGGGGCTATGGCTACACCTTC. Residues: CASSRDRGYGYTF. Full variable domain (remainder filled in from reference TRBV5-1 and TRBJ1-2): KAGVTQTPRYLIKTRGQQVTLSCSPISGHRSVSWYQQTPGQGLQFLFEYFSETQRNKGNFPGRFSGRQFSNSRSEMNVSTLELGDSALYLCASSRDRGYGYTFGSGTRLTVV.

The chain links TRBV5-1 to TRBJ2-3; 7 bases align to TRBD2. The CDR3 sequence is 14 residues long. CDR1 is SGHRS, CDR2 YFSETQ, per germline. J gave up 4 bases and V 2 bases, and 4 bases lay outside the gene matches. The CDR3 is CASSLAGLPDTQYF. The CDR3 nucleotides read TGCGCCAGCAGCTTAGCGGGACTGCCAGATACGCAGTATTTT.

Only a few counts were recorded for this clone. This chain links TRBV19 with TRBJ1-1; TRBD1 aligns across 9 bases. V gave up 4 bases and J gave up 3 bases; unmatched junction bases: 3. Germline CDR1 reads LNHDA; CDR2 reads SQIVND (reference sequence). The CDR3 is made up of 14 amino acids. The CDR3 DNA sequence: TGTGCCAGTAGTAGGACAGGGGAATACACTGAAGCTTTCTTT. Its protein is CASSRTGEYTEAFF.

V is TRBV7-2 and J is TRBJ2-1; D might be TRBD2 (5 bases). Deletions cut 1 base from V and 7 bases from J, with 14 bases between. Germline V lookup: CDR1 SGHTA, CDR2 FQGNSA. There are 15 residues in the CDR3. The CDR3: CASSLGGTSTNEQFF. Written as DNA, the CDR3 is TGTGCCAGCAGCTTAGGCGGAACTAGTACAAATGAGCAGTTCTTC. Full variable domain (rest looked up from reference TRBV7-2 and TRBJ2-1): GAGVSQSPSNKVTEKGKDVELRCDPISGHTALYWYRQSLGQGLEFLIYFQGNSAPDKSGLPSDRFSAERTGGSVSTLTIQRTQQEDSAVYLCASSLGGTSTNEQFFGPGTRLTVL.

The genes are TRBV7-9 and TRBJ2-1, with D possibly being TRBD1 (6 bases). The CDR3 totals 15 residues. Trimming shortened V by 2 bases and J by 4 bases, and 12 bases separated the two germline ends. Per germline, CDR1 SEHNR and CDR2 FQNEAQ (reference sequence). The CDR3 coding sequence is TGTGCCAGCAGCTTATCCCGGGACAAGTACAATGAGCAGTTCTTC. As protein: CASSLSRDKYNEQFF.

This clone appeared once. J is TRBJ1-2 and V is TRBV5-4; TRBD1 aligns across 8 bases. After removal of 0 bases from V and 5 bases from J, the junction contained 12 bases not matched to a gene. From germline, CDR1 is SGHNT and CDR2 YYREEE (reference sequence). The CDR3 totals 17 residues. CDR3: CASSLVGGQGKMYGYTF. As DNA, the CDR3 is TGTGCCAGCAGCTTGGTAGGTGGACAGGGCAAAATGTATGGCTACACCTTC.

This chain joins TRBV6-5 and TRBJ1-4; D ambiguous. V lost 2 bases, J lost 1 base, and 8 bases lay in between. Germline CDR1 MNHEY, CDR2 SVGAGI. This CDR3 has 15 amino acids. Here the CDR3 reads CASSYGRVTNEKLFF. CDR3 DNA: TGTGCCAGCAGTTACGGGAGGGTAACTAATGAAAAACTGTTTTTT.

The CDR3 DNA is TGTGCCAGCAGTTACTCGCCAGGGGCAGAGACCCAGTACTTC. It yields the protein CASSYSPGAETQYF. This chain links TRBV6-6 with TRBJ2-5; TRBD1 might be the D (6 bases). Germline-derived CDR1 and CDR2 are MNHNY and SVGAGI (reference sequence). This CDR3 has 14 residues. V was clipped by 0 bases and J by 4 bases, with 9 bases between them.

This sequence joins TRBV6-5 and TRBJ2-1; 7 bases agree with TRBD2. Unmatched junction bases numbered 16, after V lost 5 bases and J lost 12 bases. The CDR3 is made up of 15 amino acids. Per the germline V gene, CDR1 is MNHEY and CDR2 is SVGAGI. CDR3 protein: CASSHPLSPGGGQFF. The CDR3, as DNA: TGTGCCAGCAGTCACCCTCTAAGCCCGGGGGGTGGGCAGTTCTTC.

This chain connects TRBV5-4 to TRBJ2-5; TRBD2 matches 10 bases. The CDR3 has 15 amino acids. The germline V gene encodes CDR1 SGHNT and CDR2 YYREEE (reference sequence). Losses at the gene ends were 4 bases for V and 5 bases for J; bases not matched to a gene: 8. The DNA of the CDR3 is TGTGCCAGCAGCAGTTATCAGCGGGAGGGGGAGACCCAGTACTTC. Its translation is CASSSYQREGETQYF. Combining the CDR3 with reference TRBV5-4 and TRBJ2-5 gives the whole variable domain ETGVTQSPTHLIKTRGQQVTLRCSSQSGHNTVSWYQQALGQGPQFIFQYYREEENGRGNFPPRFSGLQFPNYSSELNVNALELDDSALYLCASSSYQREGETQYFGPGTRLLVL.

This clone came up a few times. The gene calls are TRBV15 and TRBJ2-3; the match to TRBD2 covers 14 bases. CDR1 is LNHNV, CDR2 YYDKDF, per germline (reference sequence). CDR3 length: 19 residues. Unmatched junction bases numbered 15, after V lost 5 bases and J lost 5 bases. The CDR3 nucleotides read TGTGCCACCAGCCCGGATGGACTAGCGGGAGGCACCTACGTAGATACGCAGTATTTT. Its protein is CATSPDGLAGGTYVDTQYF. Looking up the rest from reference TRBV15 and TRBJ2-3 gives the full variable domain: DAMVIQNPRYQVTQFGKPVTLSCSQTLNHNVMYWYQQKSSQAPKLLFHYYDKDFNNEADTPDNFQSRRPNTSFCFLDIRSPGLGDTAMYLCATSPDGLAGGTYVDTQYFGPGTRLTVL.

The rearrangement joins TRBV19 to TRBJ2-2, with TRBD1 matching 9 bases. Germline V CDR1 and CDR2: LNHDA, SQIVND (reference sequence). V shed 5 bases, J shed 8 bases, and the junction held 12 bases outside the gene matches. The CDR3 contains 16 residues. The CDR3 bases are TGTGCCAGTAGTGACGGGGGACAGGGTCTTATTGGGGAGCTGTTTTTT. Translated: CASSDGGQGLIGELFF. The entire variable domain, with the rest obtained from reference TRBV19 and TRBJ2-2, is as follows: DGGITQSPKYLFRKEGQNVTLSCEQNLNHDAMYWYRQDPGQGLRLIYYSQIVNDFQKGDIAEGYSVSREKKESFPLTVTSAQKNPTAFYLCASSDGGQGLIGELFFGEGSRLTVL.